The source of this T cell receptor (beta chain) is a study of human versus mouse CDR3 diversity and MHC coevolution. About the study: immunoSEQ was reported to reach one in 200,000 T cells sensitivity.

Measured with immunoSEQ multiplex PCR; TCRdb has only the in-frame clones, and not every one. The sample lists about 80,000 clones, 85% to 95% occurring once. The CDR3 consists of 15 residues. Germline V lookup: CDR1 SGHTA, CDR2 FQGNSA. Unmatched junction bases numbered 9, after V lost 6 bases and J lost 1 base. V and J are TRBV7-2 and TRBJ2-7; 7 nucleotides line up with TRBD2. The TCR originated in a person between 25 and 70 years old in good health. The material sequenced was naive CD4+ T cells from blood. Subset here: CD45RO-negative CD62L-positive naive CD4 T cells. Here the CDR3 reads CASSKTSLSSYEQYF. In DNA, the CDR3 is TGTGCCAGCAGTAAGACTAGCTTATCATCCTACGAGCAGTACTTC.